This is a list of T cell receptor beta chains from one sample in a study of T-cell reconstitution after alpha-beta-depleted transplantation in children. TCRdb recomputed calls from the PCR reads with MiXCR, one row per CDR3 protein. The sample gives around 440,000 distinct CDR3 sequences, around 15% of which show up once; around 28% is in the top ten. The sample here was PBMCs, mostly from graft donor cells, taken 360 days after TCRalphabeta/CD19-depleted stem cell transplant. The receptors come from a boy less than two years old who had a stem cell transplant for Wiskott-Aldrich syndrome, so the T cells may come from the graft donor. CDR3s include the opening cysteine and the closing phenylalanine or tryptophan. Fields, in order: V gene, J gene, D gene, CDR3 length, clone size, CDR3 DNA, CDR3 protein. The D gene is left open where the match is weak. Some rows mark clone size as missing; the rest say once, few, many or name a class of expanded clone.

v_gene: TRBV20-1
j_gene: TRBJ2-7
d_gene: TRBD2
len: 15
abundance: few
CDR3nt: TGCAGTGCTAGAGATCTAGCGGGAGGAAGGTACGAGCAGTACTTC
CDR3aa: CSARDLAGGRYEQYF

v_gene: TRBV24-1
j_gene: TRBJ2-2
d_gene: -
len: 18
abundance: -
CDR3nt: TGTGCCACCAGTGATTTGCCTGGTGTTGGGGGGAACACCGGGGAGCTGTTTTTT
CDR3aa: CATSDLPGVGGNTGELFF

v_gene: TRBV3-1
j_gene: TRBJ2-5
d_gene: TRBD2
len: 16
abundance: -
CDR3nt: TGTGCCAGCAGCCATACTAGCGGGGGGTTCCAAGAGACCCAGTACTTC
CDR3aa: CASSHTSGGFQETQYF

v_gene: TRBV5-1
j_gene: TRBJ2-5
d_gene: -
len: 13
abundance: few
CDR3nt: TGCGCCAGCAGCTCATCGTACCAAGAGACCCAGTACTTC
CDR3aa: CASSSSYQETQYF

v_gene: TRBV5-1
j_gene: TRBJ2-3
d_gene: -
len: 11
abundance: many
CDR3nt: TGCGCCAGCAGCGCCCCGGATACGCAGTATTTT
CDR3aa: CASSAPDTQYF

v_gene: TRBV2
j_gene: TRBJ1-1
d_gene: TRBD1
len: 21
abundance: few
CDR3nt: TGTGCCAGCAGTGAAAAGGGGGCAAGGACCGGGACAGGGGCCGCCCACGGTGAAGCTTTCTTT
CDR3aa: CASSEKGARTGTGAAHGEAFF

v_gene: TRBV20-1
j_gene: TRBJ2-7
d_gene: TRBD1
len: 15
abundance: few
CDR3nt: TGCAGTGCTCGACACTCCGGGACAGGGGGCCGGGAGCAGTACTTC
CDR3aa: CSARHSGTGGREQYF

v_gene: TRBV28
j_gene: TRBJ2-4
d_gene: TRBD1
len: 14
abundance: -
CDR3nt: TGTGCCAGCAGAAATCGACAGGGGGAAAACATTCAGTACTTC
CDR3aa: CASRNRQGENIQYF

v_gene: TRBV20-1
j_gene: TRBJ2-3
d_gene: -
len: 14
abundance: many
CDR3nt: TGCAGTGCTAAACAGGGCCCCGGCACAGATACGCAGTATTTT
CDR3aa: CSAKQGPGTDTQYF

v_gene: TRBV20-1
j_gene: TRBJ2-7
d_gene: TRBD2
len: 13
abundance: many
CDR3nt: TGCAGTGCTAGAGATACTAGCGGCGACGAGCAGTACTTC
CDR3aa: CSARDTSGDEQYF

v_gene: TRBV4-3
j_gene: TRBJ2-3
d_gene: TRBD1
len: 15
abundance: few
CDR3nt: TGCGCCAGCAGCCTCGGACAGGGAAACACAGATACGCAGTATTTT
CDR3aa: CASSLGQGNTDTQYF

v_gene: TRBV24-1
j_gene: TRBJ2-3
d_gene: -
len: 14
abundance: few
CDR3nt: TGTGCCACCAGTGGGACGGCTTACACAGATACGCAGTATTTT
CDR3aa: CATSGTAYTDTQYF

v_gene: TRBV5-6
j_gene: TRBJ1-3
d_gene: -
len: 13
abundance: -
CDR3nt: TGTGCCAGCAGCTTCGAAGGGAGAAACACCATATATTTT
CDR3aa: CASSFEGRNTIYF

v_gene: TRBV11-2
j_gene: TRBJ2-5
d_gene: TRBD1
len: 17
abundance: -
CDR3nt: TGTGCCAGCAGCTTAGCTCAAAGGGGACAGAATGAAGAGACCCAGTACTTC
CDR3aa: CASSLAQRGQNEETQYF

v_gene: TRBV7-6
j_gene: TRBJ2-5
d_gene: TRBD2
len: 13
abundance: few
CDR3nt: TGTGCCAGCAGCTTAGGGACTAGCGGGGGCGAGTACTTC
CDR3aa: CASSLGTSGGEYF

v_gene: TRBV9
j_gene: TRBJ2-5
d_gene: TRBD1
len: 15
abundance: -
CDR3nt: TGTGCCAGCAGCCCGACCGGGACAGAGGGAGAGACCCAGTACTTC
CDR3aa: CASSPTGTEGETQYF

v_gene: TRBV25-1
j_gene: TRBJ2-7
d_gene: TRBD2
len: 16
abundance: few
CDR3nt: TGTGCCAGCAGTGAGACCAAGGGGCGGGAGCGCTACGAGCAGTACTTC
CDR3aa: CASSETKGRERYEQYF

v_gene: TRBV5-6
j_gene: TRBJ2-2
d_gene: -
len: 14
abundance: -
CDR3nt: TGTGCCAGCAGCTTGGACCTTCCACCCGGGGAGCTGTTTTTT
CDR3aa: CASSLDLPPGELFF

v_gene: TRBV12-3/TRBV12-4
j_gene: TRBJ2-7
d_gene: -
len: 13
abundance: many
CDR3nt: TGTGCCAGCAGCAGCACCTCAGGGTACGAGCAGTACTTC
CDR3aa: CASSSTSGYEQYF

v_gene: TRBV28
j_gene: TRBJ1-6
d_gene: -
len: 15
abundance: -
CDR3nt: TGTGCCAGCAGTGCCCTTGAGGGTAGTAATTCACCCCTCCACTTT
CDR3aa: CASSALEGSNSPLHF

v_gene: TRBV10-3
j_gene: TRBJ2-2
d_gene: -
len: 15
abundance: many
CDR3nt: TGTGCCATCAGTGAGAGGGGCGTTAACACCGGGGAGCTGTTTTTT
CDR3aa: CAISERGVNTGELFF

v_gene: TRBV9
j_gene: TRBJ2-7
d_gene: -
len: 15
abundance: -
CDR3nt: TGTGCCAGCAGCTCCAGAAGGGGCAGTCGCAACGAGCAGTACTTC
CDR3aa: CASSSRRGSRNEQYF

v_gene: TRBV7-7
j_gene: TRBJ2-1
d_gene: -
len: 13
abundance: few
CDR3nt: TGTGCCAGCAGCCCGGTGGGAGGGGGAAGGCCGTTCTTC
CDR3aa: CASSPVGGGRPFF

v_gene: TRBV11-2
j_gene: TRBJ2-6
d_gene: TRBD1
len: 18
abundance: -
CDR3nt: TGTGCCAGCAGCTTATGGGGGACAGGAATCTCTGGGGCCAACGTCCTGACTTTC
CDR3aa: CASSLWGTGISGANVLTF

v_gene: TRBV12-3/TRBV12-4
j_gene: TRBJ2-1
d_gene: -
len: 14
abundance: few
CDR3nt: TGTGCCAGCAGTCCAGGGACTCGATGGGATGAGCAGTTCTTC
CDR3aa: CASSPGTRWDEQFF

v_gene: TRBV4-2
j_gene: TRBJ2-5
d_gene: -
len: 14
abundance: -
CDR3nt: TGTGCCAGCAGCCAAGTCCGGGAGCTGGGACCCCAGTACTTC
CDR3aa: CASSQVRELGPQYF

v_gene: TRBV14
j_gene: TRBJ2-5
d_gene: TRBD2
len: 18
abundance: few
CDR3nt: TGTGCCAGCAGCCTCCGACTAGCGGGAGGGCCAGAGCAAGAGACCCAGTACTTC
CDR3aa: CASSLRLAGGPEQETQYF

v_gene: TRBV5-1
j_gene: TRBJ2-5
d_gene: TRBD2
len: 16
abundance: few
CDR3nt: TGCGCCAGCAGCCTAAGACTAGCGGAGTACCAAGAGACCCAGTACTTC
CDR3aa: CASSLRLAEYQETQYF

v_gene: TRBV12-3/TRBV12-4
j_gene: TRBJ1-2
d_gene: -
len: 12
abundance: -
CDR3nt: TGTGCCAGCAGTTTCAGGGCCTATGGCTACACCTTC
CDR3aa: CASSFRAYGYTF

v_gene: TRBV30
j_gene: TRBJ2-5
d_gene: TRBD1
len: 14
abundance: -
CDR3nt: TGTGCCTGGAGTGGCTACAGGGGTTGGGAGACCCAGTACTTC
CDR3aa: CAWSGYRGWETQYF

v_gene: TRBV27
j_gene: TRBJ2-2
d_gene: -
len: 14
abundance: -
CDR3nt: TGTGCCAGCAGTTTAAGGGAGAACACCGGGGAGCTGTTTTTT
CDR3aa: CASSLRENTGELFF

v_gene: TRBV11-2
j_gene: TRBJ2-2
d_gene: -
len: 16
abundance: -
CDR3nt: TGTGCCAGCAGCTCCTTTTTAGGCCGGGCACCCGGGGAGCTGTTTTTT
CDR3aa: CASSSFLGRAPGELFF

v_gene: TRBV9
j_gene: TRBJ2-7
d_gene: -
len: 15
abundance: -
CDR3nt: TGTGCCAGCAGCGTAGAACCTCTATGGTCCTACGAGCAGTACTTC
CDR3aa: CASSVEPLWSYEQYF

v_gene: TRBV24-1
j_gene: TRBJ2-2
d_gene: TRBD1
len: 17
abundance: -
CDR3nt: TGTGCCACTCGGACACAGGGGGCCGTTCCATTGACCGGGGAGCTGTTTTTT
CDR3aa: CATRTQGAVPLTGELFF

v_gene: TRBV21-1
j_gene: TRBJ2-5
d_gene: -
len: 16
abundance: -
CDR3nt: TGTGCCAGCAGCAAAGGCGGACGGTCGTACCAAGAGACCCAGTACTTC
CDR3aa: CASSKGGRSYQETQYF

v_gene: TRBV29-1
j_gene: TRBJ2-7
d_gene: -
len: 14
abundance: -
CDR3nt: TGCAGCGTCGCCTATGTCGGGGGATCCTACGAGCAGTACTTC
CDR3aa: CSVAYVGGSYEQYF

v_gene: TRBV7-9
j_gene: TRBJ2-1
d_gene: -
len: 13
abundance: many
CDR3nt: TGTGCCAGCAGCTTGGGGAGAGGCGATGAGCAGTTCTTC
CDR3aa: CASSLGRGDEQFF

v_gene: TRBV6-1
j_gene: TRBJ2-7
d_gene: TRBD2
len: 13
abundance: -
CDR3nt: TGTGCCAGCAGTGCCGGGGGGGGATACGAGCAGTACTTC
CDR3aa: CASSAGGGYEQYF

v_gene: TRBV7-9
j_gene: TRBJ2-1
d_gene: TRBD1
len: 14
abundance: -
CDR3nt: TGTGCCAGCAGCCGCCGGGACAGGGGGAATGAGCAGTTCTTC
CDR3aa: CASSRRDRGNEQFF

v_gene: TRBV18
j_gene: TRBJ1-1
d_gene: -
len: 12
abundance: few
CDR3nt: TGTGCCAGCTCCCGTAAGGGTACTGAAGCTTTCTTT
CDR3aa: CASSRKGTEAFF

v_gene: TRBV20-1
j_gene: TRBJ2-7
d_gene: -
len: 13
abundance: -
CDR3nt: TGCAGTGCTAGTCCCCTTGATACCTACGAGCAGTACTTC
CDR3aa: CSASPLDTYEQYF

v_gene: TRBV5-5
j_gene: TRBJ2-7
d_gene: TRBD1
len: 14
abundance: -
CDR3nt: TGTGCCAGCAGCGTGGACAGGGTAATGTGGGAGCAGTACTTC
CDR3aa: CASSVDRVMWEQYF

v_gene: TRBV7-9
j_gene: TRBJ1-2
d_gene: -
len: 13
abundance: many
CDR3nt: TGTGCCAGCAGCTTAGTCGGGACAACTGGCTACACCTTC
CDR3aa: CASSLVGTTGYTF

v_gene: TRBV7-9
j_gene: TRBJ1-1
d_gene: -
len: 15
abundance: few
CDR3nt: TGTGCCAGCAGCCTATTTCTAGGGGCGGCCGTTGAAGCTTTCTTT
CDR3aa: CASSLFLGAAVEAFF

v_gene: TRBV5-1
j_gene: TRBJ2-7
d_gene: TRBD2
len: 20
abundance: -
CDR3nt: TGCGCCAGCAGCTTGCCCAACTCTAGCGGGAGAGGGTCGAGGTACTACGAGCAGTACTTC
CDR3aa: CASSLPNSSGRGSRYYEQYF

v_gene: TRBV20-1
j_gene: TRBJ2-1
d_gene: TRBD2
len: 17
abundance: -
CDR3nt: TGCAGTGCTAGAGATACTAGCGGGGGACCCGGGTACAATGAGCAGTTCTTC
CDR3aa: CSARDTSGGPGYNEQFF

v_gene: TRBV9
j_gene: TRBJ2-7
d_gene: -
len: 13
abundance: -
CDR3nt: TGTGCCAGCAGCTGTGAGAGAGCCTACGAGCAGTACTTC
CDR3aa: CASSCERAYEQYF

v_gene: TRBV3-1
j_gene: TRBJ2-7
d_gene: -
len: 13
abundance: -
CDR3nt: TGTGCCAGCAGACCGATCCGGGACCCCGAGCAGTACTTC
CDR3aa: CASRPIRDPEQYF

v_gene: TRBV10-3
j_gene: TRBJ2-5
d_gene: TRBD2
len: 17
abundance: -
CDR3nt: TGTGCCATCAGTGATCCGGCGGGAGGGCTGAGCGGAGAGACCCAGTACTTC
CDR3aa: CAISDPAGGLSGETQYF

v_gene: TRBV12-3/TRBV12-4
j_gene: TRBJ2-7
d_gene: TRBD1
len: 13
abundance: -
CDR3nt: TGTGCCAGCAGTTTGAGACAGGGCAGCGAGCAGTACTTC
CDR3aa: CASSLRQGSEQYF

v_gene: TRBV14
j_gene: TRBJ2-7
d_gene: TRBD2
len: 13
abundance: -
CDR3nt: TGTGCCAGCAGCCCGAGACTAGCGGGCGAGCAGTACTTC
CDR3aa: CASSPRLAGEQYF

v_gene: TRBV7-9
j_gene: TRBJ2-5
d_gene: -
len: 13
abundance: few
CDR3nt: TGTGCCAGCAGCTCAGGCAGGGTAGAGACCCAGTACTTC
CDR3aa: CASSSGRVETQYF

v_gene: TRBV15
j_gene: TRBJ2-7
d_gene: -
len: 13
abundance: -
CDR3nt: TGTGCCACCAGCAGAGTTCCCCTCCTACGGCAGTACTTC
CDR3aa: CATSRVPLLRQYF

v_gene: TRBV6-1
j_gene: TRBJ2-6
d_gene: -
len: 14
abundance: -
CDR3nt: TGTGCCAGCAGAAGTGCGGGTGGGGCCAACGTCCTGACTTTC
CDR3aa: CASRSAGGANVLTF